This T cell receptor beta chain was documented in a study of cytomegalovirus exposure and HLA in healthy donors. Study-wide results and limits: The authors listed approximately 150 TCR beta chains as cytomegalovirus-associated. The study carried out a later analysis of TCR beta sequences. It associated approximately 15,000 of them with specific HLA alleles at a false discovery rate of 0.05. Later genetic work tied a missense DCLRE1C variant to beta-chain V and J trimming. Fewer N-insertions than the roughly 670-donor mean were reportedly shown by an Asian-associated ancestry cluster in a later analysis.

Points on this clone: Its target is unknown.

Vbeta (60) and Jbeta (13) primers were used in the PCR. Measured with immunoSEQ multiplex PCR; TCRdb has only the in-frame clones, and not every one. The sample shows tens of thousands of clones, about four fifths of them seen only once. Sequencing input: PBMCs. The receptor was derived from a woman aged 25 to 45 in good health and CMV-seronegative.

The CDR3 sequence: CASSQDRDSYNEQFF. In nucleotides, the CDR3 is TGCGCCAGCAGCCAAGATAGGGACAGTTACAATGAGCAGTTCTTC. The chain uses TRBV4-3 and TRBJ2-1; 7 positions agree with TRBD1. V gave up 0 bases and J gave up 4 bases; unmatched junction bases: 3. Germline CDR1 is LGHNA and CDR2 is YSLEER. The CDR3 sequence is 15 residues long.